This T cell receptor (beta chain) was captured in a study of cytomegalovirus exposure and HLA in healthy donors. Findings and caveats of the study: 150 or so TCR beta chains were listed as cytomegalovirus-associated. Earlier analysis found most TCR beta V segments productive about 90% or about 30% of the time.

Whereas donors were nominally healthy upon sampling, unrecorded immune exposures were probable. PCR was performed using 60 Vbeta and 13 Jbeta primers. Original processing methods: As a later analysis found, there were about 80 million unique TCR beta chains, of which 8.5 million to 13 million were shared. Sequenced by immunoSEQ multiplex PCR; TCRdb stores in-frame clones only, minus some. V and J calls and clone size follow that table, whereas D and trimming were derived from the DNA. This table holds more than 85,000 clones, roughly 71% found once. The CDR3 covers 14 residues. Germline trimming cut 5 bases from V and 6 bases from J; bases unmatched to any gene: 8. Germline CDR1 is LNHDA and CDR2 is SQIVND (reference sequence). A remark on this clone: Its antigen is not known.

Sequencing input: PBMCs. The chain is built from TRBV19 and TRBJ2-7; 9 bases are a match to TRBD1. The TCR sequence derives from a woman in her 70s in good health and CMV-seropositive. The DNA for the CDR3 is TGTGCCAGTAGTGTGGGACAGGGAATGGGCGAGCAGTACTTC. It translates to CASSVGQGMGEQYF.